These T cell receptor beta chains were read from a single sample in a study of PD-1 blockade in classical Hodgkin lymphoma. The method was immunoSEQ multiplex PCR; TCRdb's version includes in-frame clones alone and lacks a portion of them. Of over 3,500 clones in the sample, around 80% were seen once. The material sequenced was CD8+ T cells from blood, taken at baseline. Every receptor here comes from a human donor with classical Hodgkin lymphoma. Both conserved end residues are part of each CDR3. D genes are given only for firm matches. Some rows have no size entry. The others give once, few or many, or a class for an expanded clone.

clone size	V gene	J gene	D gene	CDR3 DNA	CDR3 protein
NA	TRBV7-2	TRBJ2-1	NA	TGTGCCAGCAGCCACCGGGAGGGACAGCCAGACAATGAGCAGTTCTTC	CASSHREGQPDNEQFF
large	TRBV29-1	TRBJ2-7	NA	TGCAGCGTTGCAGCAGGCGGCAGGTTCTACGAGCAGTACTTC	CSVAAGGRFYEQYF
few	TRBV19	TRBJ2-1	NA	TGTGCCAGTAGTATAGGAGGATGGGGACTGATCAATGAGCAGTTCTTC	CASSIGGWGLINEQFF
NA	TRBV7-6	TRBJ2-1	NA	TGTGCCAGCAGCTTAGGGTCAGAGGGGGTCTTC	CASSLGSEGVF
NA	TRBV6-5	TRBJ2-5	NA	TGTGCCAGCAGTTGGGGGGGCGGGAAGACCCAGTACTTC	CASSWGGGKTQYF
NA	TRBV27	TRBJ2-7	NA	TGTGCCAGCAGTTGGGCCGGAGACTCCTACGAGCAGTACTTC	CASSWAGDSYEQYF
NA	TRBV29-1	TRBJ1-2	NA	TGCAGCGCCAGGGTGTCAGCAAACTATGGCTACACCTTC	CSARVSANYGYTF
large	TRBV9	TRBJ2-1	TRBD1	TGTGCCAGCAGTGGATCCGGGACAGGGGCGAATGAGCAGTTCTTC	CASSGSGTGANEQFF
NA	TRBV5-3	TRBJ2-1	NA	TGTGCCAGAAGCTTAACGGACAGGCGGGGGGACAATGAGCAGTTCTTC	CARSLTDRRGDNEQFF
few	TRBV7-9	TRBJ1-1	NA	TGTGCCAGCAGGAAGGAGGGGGTGAACACTGAAGCTTTCTTT	CASRKEGVNTEAFF
NA	TRBV9	TRBJ1-5	TRBD1	TGTGCCAGCAACTCAGGGGGCTCCCATCAGCCCCAGCATTTT	CASNSGGSHQPQHF
NA	TRBV5-5	TRBJ1-1	TRBD1	TGTGCCAGCAGCTCGCGTGCTAGACTGACAGGGGGCATGAACACTGAAGCTTTCTTT	CASSSRARLTGGMNTEAFF
NA	TRBV7-9	TRBJ2-7	NA	TGTGCCAGCAGCTTAGTAGCCCACGAGCAGTACTTC	CASSLVAHEQYF
NA	TRBV30	TRBJ2-7	NA	TGTGCCTGGACGACCAAGAAAGACTGGGGCGGAGAGCAGTACTTC	CAWTTKKDWGGEQYF
NA	TRBV19	TRBJ1-1	NA	TGTGCCAGTAGTATCAGCGCGAACACTGAAGCTTTCTTT	CASSISANTEAFF
NA	TRBV19	TRBJ1-2	TRBD1	TGTGCCAGTAGTCCCGAGGGACAGGGCCTCGGGTATGGCTACACCTTC	CASSPEGQGLGYGYTF
NA	TRBV30	TRBJ1-2	TRBD1	TGTGCATGGACAGGGGCGCTCAACTATGGCTACACCTTC	CAWTGALNYGYTF
NA	TRBV6-1	TRBJ2-1	TRBD2	TGTGCCAGCAGTGAAGCAACTAGCGGGAGTGAGCAGTTCTTC	CASSEATSGSEQFF
NA	TRBV27	TRBJ1-5	NA	TGTGCCAGCAGTTATTTGGGTCCGGGTCAGCCCCAGCATTTT	CASSYLGPGQPQHF
NA	TRBV9	TRBJ2-2	NA	TGTGCCAGCAGCGTAGGGGGAAATCCGTCTTCCGGGGAGCTGTTTTTT	CASSVGGNPSSGELFF
few	TRBV30	TRBJ1-1	NA	TGTGCCTGGAGTCCAGCCGGCACTGAAGCTTTCTTT	CAWSPAGTEAFF
few	TRBV27	TRBJ2-7	NA	TGTGCCAGCAGTCCCGGGAGAGACTCCTACGAGCAGTACTTC	CASSPGRDSYEQYF
NA	TRBV4-2	TRBJ1-2	NA	TGTGCCAGCAGCTTGACGCTGGTCCATGGCTACACCTTC	CASSLTLVHGYTF
NA	TRBV28	TRBJ2-7	NA	TGTGCCAGCAGTTCGACAGGTCCCCTCTACGAGCAGTACTTC	CASSSTGPLYEQYF
NA	TRBV6-5	TRBJ2-1	NA	TGTGCCAGCAGTTACTCAATTTGGAATGAGCAGTTCTTC	CASSYSIWNEQFF
NA	TRBV18	TRBJ2-2	NA	TGTGCCAGCTCACCATATCCAGGGAGTGCCGACACCGGGGAGCTGTTTTTT	CASSPYPGSADTGELFF
NA	TRBV9	TRBJ1-2	NA	TGTGCCAGCAGCGTACAGGGCTATGGCTACACCTTC	CASSVQGYGYTF
NA	TRBV4-3	TRBJ2-5	TRBD2	TGCGCCAGCAGCCCCGCCCCGGCTAGCGGGAGAGTTCAAGAGACCCAGTACTTC	CASSPAPASGRVQETQYF
NA	TRBV4-1	TRBJ1-1	NA	TGCGCCAGCAGCCAAGGAATGAGGAACACTGAAGCTTTCTTT	CASSQGMRNTEAFF